This T cell receptor (beta chain) was found in a study of T-cell reconstitution after alpha-beta-depleted transplantation in children. Looked up from germline, CDR1 is SGHRS and CDR2 is YFSETQ. The CDR3 runs to 17 residues. A remark on this clonotype: An end of the junction differs from the germline gene, which may be a read error.

Unique molecular identifiers were used in preparing the TCRbeta library. In TCRdb, the PCR reads were re-called with MiXCR into one record per CDR3 protein. Among a few hundred thousand distinct CDR3 sequences listed, 8.5% to 10% were seen once. The sequenced sample was PBMCs from the stem cell graft donor, obtained from the stem cell graft. This chain links TRBV5-1 with TRBJ2-2; D is perhaps TRBD1 or TRBD2 (5 bases each). This receptor was obtained from a human donor who donated a stem cell graft to a child with acute lymphoblastic leukemia. The CDR3 region has the DNA TGCGCCAGCAGTGCACCTACCGGGACGGTGAACACCTGGGAGCTGTTTTTT. As protein: CASSAPTGTVNTWELFF.